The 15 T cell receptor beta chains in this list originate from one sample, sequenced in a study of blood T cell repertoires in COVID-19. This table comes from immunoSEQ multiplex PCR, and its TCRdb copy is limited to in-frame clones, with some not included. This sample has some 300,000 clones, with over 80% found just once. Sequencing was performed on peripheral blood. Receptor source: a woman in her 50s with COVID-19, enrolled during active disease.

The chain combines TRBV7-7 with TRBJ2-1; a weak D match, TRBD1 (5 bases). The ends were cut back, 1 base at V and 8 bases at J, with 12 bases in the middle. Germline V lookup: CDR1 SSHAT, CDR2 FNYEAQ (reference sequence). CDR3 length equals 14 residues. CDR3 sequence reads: CASSLGEDSYEQFF. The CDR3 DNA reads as TGTGCCAGCAGCTTAGGCGAAGACAGTTATGAGCAGTTCTTC.

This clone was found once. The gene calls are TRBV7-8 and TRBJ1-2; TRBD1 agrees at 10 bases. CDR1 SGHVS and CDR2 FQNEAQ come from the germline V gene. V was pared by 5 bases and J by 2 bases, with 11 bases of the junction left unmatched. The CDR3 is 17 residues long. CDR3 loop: CASSLPPGQGENYGYTF. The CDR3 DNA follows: TGTGCCAGCAGCCTACCCCCCGGACAGGGGGAAAACTATGGCTACACCTTC.

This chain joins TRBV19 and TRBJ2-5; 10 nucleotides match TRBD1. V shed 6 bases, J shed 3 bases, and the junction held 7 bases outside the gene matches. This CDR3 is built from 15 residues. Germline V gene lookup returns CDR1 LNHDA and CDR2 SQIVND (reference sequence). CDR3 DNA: TGTGCCAGTAGCCACGGAGGGACAGGGGAAGAGACCCAGTACTTC. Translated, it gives CASSHGGTGEETQYF.

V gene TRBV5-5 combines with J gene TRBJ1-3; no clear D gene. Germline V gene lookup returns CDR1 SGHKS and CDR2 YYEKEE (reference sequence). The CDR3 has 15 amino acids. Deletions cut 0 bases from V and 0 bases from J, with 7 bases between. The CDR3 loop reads CASSLDISSGNTIYF. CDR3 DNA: TGTGCCAGCAGCTTGGATATTAGCTCTGGAAACACCATATATTTT.

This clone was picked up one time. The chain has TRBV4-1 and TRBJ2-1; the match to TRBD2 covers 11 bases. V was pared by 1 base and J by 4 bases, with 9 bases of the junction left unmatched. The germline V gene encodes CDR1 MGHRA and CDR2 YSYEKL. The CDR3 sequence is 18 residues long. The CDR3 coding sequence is TGCGCCAGCAGCCAAGGACTAGCGGGGAGATTCCCTTACAATGAGCAGTTCTTC. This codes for CASSQGLAGRFPYNEQFF.

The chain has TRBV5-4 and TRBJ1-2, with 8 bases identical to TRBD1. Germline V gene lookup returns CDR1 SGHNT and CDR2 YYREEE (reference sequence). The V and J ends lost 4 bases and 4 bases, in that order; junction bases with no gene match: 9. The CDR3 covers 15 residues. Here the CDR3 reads CASSPSGQALYGYTF. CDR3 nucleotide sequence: TGTGCCAGCAGCCCGTCGGGACAGGCGCTCTATGGCTACACCTTC.

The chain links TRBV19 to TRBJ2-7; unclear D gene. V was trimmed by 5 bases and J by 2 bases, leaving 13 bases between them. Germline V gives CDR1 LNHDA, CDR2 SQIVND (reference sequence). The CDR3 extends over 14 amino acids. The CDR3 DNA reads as TGTGCCAGTAGTTATGGAGACGGTCCCTACGAGCAGTACTTC. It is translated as CASSYGDGPYEQYF.

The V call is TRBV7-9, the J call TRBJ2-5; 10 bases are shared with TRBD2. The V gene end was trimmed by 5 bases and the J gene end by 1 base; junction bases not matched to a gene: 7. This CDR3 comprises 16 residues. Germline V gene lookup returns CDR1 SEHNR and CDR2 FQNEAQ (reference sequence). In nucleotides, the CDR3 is TGTGCCAGCAGCAACTCCGGGACTAGCGCCCAAGAGACCCAGTACTTC. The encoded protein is CASSNSGTSAQETQYF.

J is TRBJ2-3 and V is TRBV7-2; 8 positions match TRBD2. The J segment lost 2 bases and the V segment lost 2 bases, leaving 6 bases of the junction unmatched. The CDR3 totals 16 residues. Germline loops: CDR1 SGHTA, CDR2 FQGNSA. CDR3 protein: CASSLLAGTATDTQYF. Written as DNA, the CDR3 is TGTGCCAGCAGCTTATTAGCGGGAACCGCCACAGATACGCAGTATTTT.

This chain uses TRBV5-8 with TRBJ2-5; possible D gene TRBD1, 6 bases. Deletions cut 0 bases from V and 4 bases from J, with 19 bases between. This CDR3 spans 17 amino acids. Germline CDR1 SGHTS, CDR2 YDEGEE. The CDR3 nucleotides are TGTGCCAGCAGCTTGGGGTGGGCCGGACAGCTGGGAGAGACCCAGTACTTC. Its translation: CASSLGWAGQLGETQYF. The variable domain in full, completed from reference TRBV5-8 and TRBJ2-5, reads EAGVTQSPTHLIKTRGQQATLRCSPISGHTSVYWYQQALGLGLQFLLWYDEGEERNRGNFPPRFSGRQFPNYSSELNVNALELEDSALYLCASSLGWAGQLGETQYFGPGTRLLVL.

In DNA form, the CDR3 reads TGTGCCTGGAGTGACTTACGGGAGCAGTACTTC. It yields the protein CAWSDLREQYF. This chain uses TRBV30 with TRBJ2-7; D ambiguous. This CDR3 has 11 residues. Trimming removed 1 base at V and 7 bases at J, with 8 bases between. The germline V gene has CDR1 GTSNPN and CDR2 SVGIG (reference sequence).

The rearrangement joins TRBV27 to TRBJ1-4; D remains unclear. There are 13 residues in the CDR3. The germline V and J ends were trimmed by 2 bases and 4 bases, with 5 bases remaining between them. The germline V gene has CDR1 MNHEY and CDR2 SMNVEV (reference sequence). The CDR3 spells CASSLPNNEKLFF. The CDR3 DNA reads TGTGCCAGCAGTTTACCAAATAATGAAAAACTGTTTTTT.

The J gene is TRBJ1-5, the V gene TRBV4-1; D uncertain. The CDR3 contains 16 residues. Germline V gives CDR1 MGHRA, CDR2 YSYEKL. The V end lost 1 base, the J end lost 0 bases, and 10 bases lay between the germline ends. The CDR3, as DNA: TGCGCCAGCAGCCAAGGGTGGGCAGCTAGCAATCAGCCCCAGCATTTT. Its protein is CASSQGWAASNQPQHF.

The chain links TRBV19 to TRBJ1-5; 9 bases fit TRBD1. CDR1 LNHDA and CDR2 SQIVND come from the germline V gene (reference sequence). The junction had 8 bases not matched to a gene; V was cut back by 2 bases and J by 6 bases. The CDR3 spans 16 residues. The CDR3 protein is CASSILGTGLGQPQHF. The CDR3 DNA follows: TGTGCCAGTAGTATACTTGGGACAGGGCTCGGTCAGCCCCAGCATTTT.

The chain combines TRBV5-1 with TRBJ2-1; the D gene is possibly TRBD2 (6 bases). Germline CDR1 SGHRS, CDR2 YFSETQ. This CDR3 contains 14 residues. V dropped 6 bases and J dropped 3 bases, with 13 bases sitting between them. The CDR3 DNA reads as TGCGCCAGCAACATAAGGACTAACTACAATGAGCAGTTCTTC. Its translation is CASNIRTNYNEQFF.